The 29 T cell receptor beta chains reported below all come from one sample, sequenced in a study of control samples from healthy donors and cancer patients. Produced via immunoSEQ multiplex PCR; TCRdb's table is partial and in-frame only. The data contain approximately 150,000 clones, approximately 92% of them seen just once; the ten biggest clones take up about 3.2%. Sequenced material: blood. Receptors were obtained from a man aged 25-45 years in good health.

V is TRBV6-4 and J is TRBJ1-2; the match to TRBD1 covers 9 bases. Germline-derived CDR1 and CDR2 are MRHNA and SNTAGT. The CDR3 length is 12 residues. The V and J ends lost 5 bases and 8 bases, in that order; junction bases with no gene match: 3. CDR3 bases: TGTGCCAGCAGTTCCACAGGGGGCGGCTACACCTTC. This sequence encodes CASSSTGGGYTF.

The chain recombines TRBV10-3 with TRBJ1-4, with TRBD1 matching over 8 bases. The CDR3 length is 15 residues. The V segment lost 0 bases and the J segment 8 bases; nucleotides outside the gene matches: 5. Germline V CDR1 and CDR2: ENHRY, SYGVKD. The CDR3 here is CAISESVTGVEKLFF. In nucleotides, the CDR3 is TGTGCCATCAGTGAGTCGGTGACAGGGGTCGAAAAACTGTTTTTT.

The CDR3 DNA is TGTGCCTGGAAACTAGCGGGGGCCTACTACGAGCAGTACTTC. Its translation is CAWKLAGAYYEQYF. This chain connects TRBV30 to TRBJ2-7, with 11 bases that match TRBD2. V lost 4 bases and J lost 3; bases outside the gene matches: 5. The CDR3 spans 14 residues. Germline CDR1 and CDR2: GTSNPN and SVGIG (reference sequence).

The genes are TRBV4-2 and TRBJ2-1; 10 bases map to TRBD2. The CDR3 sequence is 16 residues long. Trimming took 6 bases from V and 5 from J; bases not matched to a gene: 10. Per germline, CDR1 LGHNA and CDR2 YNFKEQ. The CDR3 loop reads CASSYRTSGTNNEQFF. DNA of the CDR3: TGTGCCAGCAGTTACCGGACTAGCGGTACAAACAATGAGCAGTTCTTC.

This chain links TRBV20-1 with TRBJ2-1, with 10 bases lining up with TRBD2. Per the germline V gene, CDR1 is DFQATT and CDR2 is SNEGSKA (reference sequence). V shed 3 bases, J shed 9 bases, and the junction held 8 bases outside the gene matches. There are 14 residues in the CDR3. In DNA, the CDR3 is TGCAGTGCTAGTGGGCCTAGCGGGGGAGGTGAGCAGTTCTTC. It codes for CSASGPSGGGEQFF.

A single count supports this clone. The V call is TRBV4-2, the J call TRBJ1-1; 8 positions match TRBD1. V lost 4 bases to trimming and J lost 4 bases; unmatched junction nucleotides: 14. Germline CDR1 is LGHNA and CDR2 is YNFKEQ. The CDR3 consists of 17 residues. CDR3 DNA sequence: TGTGCCAGCAGCCCCCTGAGACAGGGGAGGGTGGCCACTGAAGCTTTCTTT. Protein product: CASSPLRQGRVATEAFF.

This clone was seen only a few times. The CDR3 coding sequence is TGTGCCAGCAGTGGGGGGAGCTCCTACAATGAGCAGTTCTTC. It specifies CASSGGSSYNEQFF. The chain uses TRBV2 and TRBJ2-1; D is possibly TRBD1 or TRBD2 (5 bases each). CDR1 and CDR2 (germline): SNHLY, FYNNEI. The CDR3 sequence is 14 residues long. Trimming shortened V by 4 bases and J by 0 bases, and 7 bases separated the two germline ends.

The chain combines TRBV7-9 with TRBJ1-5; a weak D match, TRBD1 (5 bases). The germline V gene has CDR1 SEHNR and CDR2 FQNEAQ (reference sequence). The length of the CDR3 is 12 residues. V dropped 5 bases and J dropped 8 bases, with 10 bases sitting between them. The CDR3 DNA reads TGTGCCAGCAGCCGCGGGGGAGAGCCCCAGCATTTT. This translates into CASSRGGEPQHF.

The CDR3 sequence is CASSLTGELFF. CDR3 nucleotides: TGTGCCAGCAGCTTAACCGGGGAGCTGTTTTTT. The gene calls are TRBV11-3 and TRBJ2-2; the D is unclear. The CDR3 sequence is 11 residues long. Germline V gene data show CDR1 as SGHNT and CDR2 as YENEEA. The V end was cut by 2 bases, the J end by 5 bases, with 0 bases between.

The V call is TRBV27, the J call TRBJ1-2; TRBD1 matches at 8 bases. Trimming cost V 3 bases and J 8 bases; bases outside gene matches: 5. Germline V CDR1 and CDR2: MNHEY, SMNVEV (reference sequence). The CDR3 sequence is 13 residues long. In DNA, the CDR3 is TGTGCCAGCAGTTTTCAGGGGGCGCGGGGCTACACCTTC. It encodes CASSFQGARGYTF.

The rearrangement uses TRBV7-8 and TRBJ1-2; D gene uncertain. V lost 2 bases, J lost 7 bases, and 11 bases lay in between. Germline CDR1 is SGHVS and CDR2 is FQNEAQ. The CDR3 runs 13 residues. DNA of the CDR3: TGTGCCAGCAGCTTACGGGGTATCGGTGGCTACACCTTC. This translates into CASSLRGIGGYTF. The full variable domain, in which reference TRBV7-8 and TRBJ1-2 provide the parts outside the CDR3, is GAGVSQSPRYKVAKRGQDVALRCDPISGHVSLFWYQQALGQGPEFLTYFQNEAQLDKSGLPSDRFFAERPEGSVSTLKIQRTQQEDSAVYLCASSLRGIGGYTFGSGTRLTVV.

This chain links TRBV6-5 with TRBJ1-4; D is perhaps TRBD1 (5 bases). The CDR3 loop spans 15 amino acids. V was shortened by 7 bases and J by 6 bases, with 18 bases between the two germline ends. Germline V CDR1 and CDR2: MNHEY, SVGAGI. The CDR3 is CASNGRGRVDEKLFF. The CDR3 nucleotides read TGTGCCAGCAACGGAAGAGGCAGGGTTGATGAAAAACTGTTTTTT.

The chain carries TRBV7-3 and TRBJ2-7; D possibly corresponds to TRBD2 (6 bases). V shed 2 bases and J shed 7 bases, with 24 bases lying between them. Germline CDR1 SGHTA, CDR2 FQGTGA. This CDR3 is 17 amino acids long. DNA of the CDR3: TGTGCCAGCAGCTTAGAACCCCCGGGACTTCCTCGGGGGGAGCAGTACTTC. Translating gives CASSLEPPGLPRGEQYF. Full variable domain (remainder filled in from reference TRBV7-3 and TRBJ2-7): GAGVSQTPSNKVTEKGKYVELRCDPISGHTALYWYRQSLGQGPEFLIYFQGTGAADDSGLPNDRFFAVRPEGSVSTLKIQRTERGDSAVYLCASSLEPPGLPRGEQYFGPGTRLTVT.

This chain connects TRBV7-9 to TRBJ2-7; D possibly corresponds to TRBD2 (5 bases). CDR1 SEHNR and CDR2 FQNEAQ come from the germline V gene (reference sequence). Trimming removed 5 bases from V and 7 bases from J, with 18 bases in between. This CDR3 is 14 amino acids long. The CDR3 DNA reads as TGTGCCAGCAGCGAACCTTCTATCACGGGGGAGCAGTACTTC. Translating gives CASSEPSITGEQYF.

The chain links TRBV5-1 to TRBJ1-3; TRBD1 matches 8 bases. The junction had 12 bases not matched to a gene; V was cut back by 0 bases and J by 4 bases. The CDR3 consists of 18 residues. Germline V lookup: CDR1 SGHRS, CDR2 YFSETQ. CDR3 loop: CASSLDIGQGRFGNTIYF. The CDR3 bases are TGCGCCAGCAGCTTGGATATCGGACAGGGCCGTTTCGGAAACACCATATATTTT.

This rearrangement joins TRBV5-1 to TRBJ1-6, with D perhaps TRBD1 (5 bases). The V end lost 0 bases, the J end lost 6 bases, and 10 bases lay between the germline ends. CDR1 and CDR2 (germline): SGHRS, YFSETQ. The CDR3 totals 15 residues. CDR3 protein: CASSLAVGANSPLHF. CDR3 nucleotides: TGCGCCAGCAGCTTGGCCGTTGGGGCTAATTCACCCCTCCACTTT.

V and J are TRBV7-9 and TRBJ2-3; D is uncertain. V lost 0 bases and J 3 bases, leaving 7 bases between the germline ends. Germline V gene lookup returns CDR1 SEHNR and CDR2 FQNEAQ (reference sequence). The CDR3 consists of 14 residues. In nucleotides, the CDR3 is TGTGCCAGCAGCTTAGCCAGGAGTACAGATACGCAGTATTTT. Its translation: CASSLARSTDTQYF.

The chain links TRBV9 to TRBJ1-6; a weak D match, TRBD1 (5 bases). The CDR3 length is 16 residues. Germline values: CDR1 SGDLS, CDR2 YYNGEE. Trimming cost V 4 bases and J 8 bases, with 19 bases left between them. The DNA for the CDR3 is TGTGCCAGCAGCTCCCCGGGGGGGGGATACGATTCACCCCTCCACTTT. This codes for CASSSPGGGYDSPLHF.

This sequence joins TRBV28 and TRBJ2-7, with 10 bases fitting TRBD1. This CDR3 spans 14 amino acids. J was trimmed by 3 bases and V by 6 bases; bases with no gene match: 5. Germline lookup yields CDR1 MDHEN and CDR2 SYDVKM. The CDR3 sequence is CASSDRGLSYEQYF. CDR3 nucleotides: TGTGCCAGCAGCGACAGGGGGCTAAGCTACGAGCAGTACTTC.

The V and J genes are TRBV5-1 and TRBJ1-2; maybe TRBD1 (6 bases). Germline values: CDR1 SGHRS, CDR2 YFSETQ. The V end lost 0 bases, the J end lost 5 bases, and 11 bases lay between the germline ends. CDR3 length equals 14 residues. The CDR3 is CASSLAHREYGYTF. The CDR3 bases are TGCGCCAGCAGCTTGGCCCACAGGGAGTATGGCTACACCTTC.

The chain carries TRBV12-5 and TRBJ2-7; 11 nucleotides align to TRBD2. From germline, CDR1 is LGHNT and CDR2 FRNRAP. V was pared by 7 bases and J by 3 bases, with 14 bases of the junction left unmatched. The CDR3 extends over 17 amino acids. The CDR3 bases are TGTGCTAGTGTCGCCCAACCCGGTAGCGGGGGGGTCTACGAGCAGTACTTC. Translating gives CASVAQPGSGGVYEQYF.

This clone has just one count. The DNA for the CDR3 is TGTGCCAGCAGCCCAGGGGAATCTATTGAAGCTTTCTTT. Translation: CASSPGESIEAFF. The V and J genes are TRBV6-5 and TRBJ1-1; perhaps TRBD1 as D (6 bases). The ends were cut back, 6 bases at V and 7 bases at J, with 15 bases in the middle. CDR1 and CDR2 from the germline V gene are MNHEY and SVGAGI. The CDR3 has 13 amino acids.

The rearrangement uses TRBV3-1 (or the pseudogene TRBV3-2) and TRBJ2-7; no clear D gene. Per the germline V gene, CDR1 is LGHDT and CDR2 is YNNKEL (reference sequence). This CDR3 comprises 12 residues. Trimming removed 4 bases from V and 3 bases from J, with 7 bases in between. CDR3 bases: TGTGCCAGCAGCCTTTACAGCTACGAGCAGTACTTC. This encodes CASSLYSYEQYF.

CDR3 DNA sequence: TGTGCCAGCAGCCCGGGACTAGGAAGCACAGATACGCAGTATTTT. Amino acid sequence: CASSPGLGSTDTQYF. This chain connects TRBV7-9 to TRBJ2-3; the match to TRBD2 covers 8 bases. The CDR3 is 15 amino acids. The germline gives CDR1 SEHNR, CDR2 FQNEAQ (reference sequence). Trimming removed 5 bases from V and 0 bases from J; junction bases left unmatched: 4. The full variable domain, with the rest looked up from reference TRBV7-9 and TRBJ2-3, is DTGVSQNPRHKITKRGQNVTFRCDPISEHNRLYWYRQTLGQGPEFLTYFQNEAQLEKSRLLSDRFSAERPKGSFSTLEIQRTEQGDSAMYLCASSPGLGSTDTQYFGPGTRLTVL.

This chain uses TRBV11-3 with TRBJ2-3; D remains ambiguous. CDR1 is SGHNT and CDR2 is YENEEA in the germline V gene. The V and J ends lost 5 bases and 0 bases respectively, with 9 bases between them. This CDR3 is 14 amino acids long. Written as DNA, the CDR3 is TGTGCCAGCAGCCCCTCCGGAAGCACAGATACGCAGTATTTT. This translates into CASSPSGSTDTQYF.

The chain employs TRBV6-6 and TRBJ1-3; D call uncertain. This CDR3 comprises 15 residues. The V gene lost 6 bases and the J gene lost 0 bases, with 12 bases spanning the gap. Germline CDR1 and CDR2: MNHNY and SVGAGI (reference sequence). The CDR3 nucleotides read TGTGCCAGCAGCCCGTTGGCCGTCTCTGGAAACACCATATATTTT. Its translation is CASSPLAVSGNTIYF.

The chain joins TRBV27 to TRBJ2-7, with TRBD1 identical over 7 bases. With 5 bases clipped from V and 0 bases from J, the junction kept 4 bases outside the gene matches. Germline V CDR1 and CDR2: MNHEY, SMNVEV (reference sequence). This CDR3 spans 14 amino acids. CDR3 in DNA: TGTGCCAGCAGTGACAGGGTAAGCTCCTACGAGCAGTACTTC. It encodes CASSDRVSSYEQYF.

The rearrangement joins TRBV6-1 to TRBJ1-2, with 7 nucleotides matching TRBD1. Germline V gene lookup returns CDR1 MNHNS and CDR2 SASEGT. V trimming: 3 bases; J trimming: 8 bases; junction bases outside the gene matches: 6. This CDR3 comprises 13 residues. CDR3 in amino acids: CASSETQGNGYTF. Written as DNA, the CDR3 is TGTGCCAGCAGTGAGACACAGGGGAACGGCTACACCTTC.

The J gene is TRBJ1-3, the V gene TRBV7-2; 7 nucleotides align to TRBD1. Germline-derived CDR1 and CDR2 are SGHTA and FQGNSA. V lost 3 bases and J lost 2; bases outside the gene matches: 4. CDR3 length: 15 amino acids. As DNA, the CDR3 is TGTGCCAGCAGCTTGAGGACAGGAGCTGGAAACACCATATATTTT. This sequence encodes CASSLRTGAGNTIYF.